This is a list of T cell receptor beta chains from one sample in a study of T-cell memory formation after mild COVID-19. A single record per CDR3 protein comes from TCRdb applying MiXCR to the 5' RACE reads. The sample includes about 470,000 distinct CDR3 sequences, roughly 25% of them seen just once. The specimen was PBMCs or a T cell subset sorted from them (not recorded which). The receptors were gathered from an adult woman who had mild COVID-19 (a few samples of this study predate the infection). Cell type and time point are not known. Each CDR3 is given with its conserved first and last residue. Fields, in order: V gene, CDR3 protein.

v_call: TRBV9
cdr3_aa: CASSETGWETQYF

v_call: TRBV9
cdr3_aa: CASSVVEREGRYNEQFF

v_call: TRBV6-2/TRBV6-3
cdr3_aa: CASTERGLGTDTQYF

v_call: TRBV29-1
cdr3_aa: CSVEGGNYEQYF

v_call: TRBV7-9
cdr3_aa: CASSFPGARGGETQYF

v_call: TRBV5-1
cdr3_aa: CASSLNVGDTEAFF

v_call: TRBV5-6
cdr3_aa: CASRTTNTGELFF

v_call: TRBV6-6
cdr3_aa: CASTEPSSYNEQFF

v_call: TRBV6-6
cdr3_aa: CASRAGVSNEQFF

v_call: TRBV28
cdr3_aa: CASGPLTVRSYNEQFF

v_call: TRBV12-3/TRBV12-4
cdr3_aa: CASTLSVGAAGYGYTF

v_call: TRBV12-3/TRBV12-4
cdr3_aa: CASSWRPNWGQGDTRLKQETQYF

v_call: TRBV6-6
cdr3_aa: CASSTGTSDTDTQYF

v_call: TRBV29-1
cdr3_aa: CSVEGLAGRRDTQYF

v_call: TRBV10-3
cdr3_aa: CAISESGTSGRATLMEQFF

v_call: TRBV7-9
cdr3_aa: CASSPGTGAWGGAFF